The entry below describes one T cell receptor beta chain. The target antigen is unknown. The method was immunoSEQ multiplex PCR; TCRdb's version includes in-frame clones alone and lacks a portion of them. The sample has about 47,000 clones, 70% to 90% seen once. This specimen comes from a study of OX40 agonist ivuxolimab in advanced cancers. V was shortened by 6 bases and J by 4 bases, with 8 bases between the two germline ends. Germline CDR1 is MNHEY and CDR2 is SVGAGI. The CDR3 covers 12 residues. Broader study findings: Nonresponders, in some cases, also had low normalized T-cell clonal expansion.

This specimen was CD4+ or CD8+ T cells sorted from blood, taken in a trial of the OX40 agonist ivuxolimab. The chain employs TRBV6-5 and TRBJ2-3; no clear D. The TCR originated in an adult with an advanced solid tumor such as melanoma, head and neck, liver or kidney cancer. Written as DNA, the CDR3 is TGTGCCAGCAGCCGCCCGGCAGATACGCAGTATTTT. Translated: CASSRPADTQYF.